These 11 T cell receptor beta chains share one sample of origin, sequenced in a study of cytotoxic CD8 clonotypes in ibrutinib-treated CLL. TCRdb's copy holds only in-frame clones and misses some; the assay was immunoSEQ multiplex PCR. The data show around 97,000 clones, with more than 75% seen just once and less than 35% held by the top ten. The material was PBMCs, obtained after 12 months of ibrutinib treatment. The origin of the receptors is a human donor with chronic lymphocytic leukemia.

V is TRBV25-1 and J is TRBJ1-5; D perhaps matches TRBD1 (5 bases). V gave up 3 bases and J gave up 5 bases, with 8 bases separating them. The CDR3 is 13 residues long. CDR1 and CDR2 from the germline V gene are MGHDK and SYGVNS. CDR3: CASSDQGYQPQHF. CDR3 sequence (DNA): TGTGCCAGCAGTGATCAGGGATATCAGCCCCAGCATTTT.

CDR3 in amino acids: CASSLYTQGNYEQYF. The CDR3 DNA reads TGTGCCAGCAGCTTATATACACAGGGGAACTACGAGCAGTACTTC. The chain is built from TRBV11-3 and TRBJ2-7; 7 bases are shared with TRBD1. After removal of 2 bases from V and 3 bases from J, the junction contained 7 bases not matched to a gene. The CDR3 has 15 residues. CDR1 SGHNT and CDR2 YENEEA come from the germline V gene.

The chain carries TRBV28 and TRBJ1-3; a weak D match, TRBD1 (6 bases). V lost 3 bases, J lost 4 bases, and 13 bases lay in between. CDR1 is MDHEN and CDR2 is SYDVKM in the germline V gene. This CDR3 contains 15 residues. CDR3 in DNA: TGTGCCAGCAGTTTGGGGAGGGGGAAAGGAAACACCATATATTTT. Amino acids: CASSLGRGKGNTIYF. Using reference TRBV28 and TRBJ1-3 for the parts outside the CDR3, the full variable domain is DVKVTQSSRYLVKRTGEKVFLECVQDMDHENMFWYRQDPGLGLRLIYFSYDVKMKEKGDIPEGYSVSREKKERFSLILESASTNQTSMYLCASSLGRGKGNTIYFGEGSWLTVV.

This clone was counted once. The gene calls are TRBV18 and TRBJ2-4; D uncertain. V gave up 5 bases and J gave up 7 bases, with 9 bases separating them. Germline loops: CDR1 KGHSH, CDR2 LQKENI. The CDR3 totals 12 residues. CDR3 in DNA: TGTGCCAGCTCAGACTTGTACAACATTCAGTACTTC. The encoded protein is CASSDLYNIQYF.

The V call is TRBV7-9, the J call TRBJ1-5; D gene uncertain. The germline V gene has CDR1 SEHNR and CDR2 FQNEAQ (reference sequence). This CDR3 comprises 15 residues. Trimming took off 3 bases at V and 4 bases at J, with 13 bases between the two ends. CDR3 bases: TGTGCCAGCAGCTTCGATCTGGACGGTAATCAGCCCCAGCATTTT. This translates into CASSFDLDGNQPQHF.

This clone was recorded only once. This chain links TRBV13 with TRBJ2-5; 11 positions agree with TRBD2. This CDR3 is built from 15 residues. J gave up 0 bases and V 5 bases, and 2 bases lay outside the gene matches. Per germline, CDR1 PRHDT and CDR2 FYEKMQ (reference sequence). The CDR3 nucleotides are TGTGCCAGCAGCCTACTAGCGGGGGACCAAGAGACCCAGTACTTC. Amino acids: CASSLLAGDQETQYF.

The chain recombines TRBV19 with TRBJ1-1; D unresolved. The CDR3 has 13 residues. Trimming cost V 3 bases and J 5 bases, with 10 bases left between them. The V gene's germline CDR1 is LNHDA and CDR2 SQIVND (reference sequence). CDR3 bases: TGTGCCAGTAGTATTTTGACGGGGACTGAAGCTTTCTTT. Encoded protein: CASSILTGTEAFF. Based on the CDR3 plus reference TRBV19 and TRBJ1-1, the full variable domain is DGGITQSPKYLFRKEGQNVTLSCEQNLNHDAMYWYRQDPGQGLRLIYYSQIVNDFQKGDIAEGYSVSREKKESFPLTVTSAQKNPTAFYLCASSILTGTEAFFGQGTRLTVV.

This sequence joins TRBV7-9 and TRBJ2-4; D perhaps matches TRBD2 (6 bases). V lost 5 bases and J 4 bases, leaving 18 bases between the germline ends. The CDR3 is 16 amino acids. Germline lookup yields CDR1 SEHNR and CDR2 FQNEAQ (reference sequence). CDR3 protein: CASSIVVGGEKNIQYF. CDR3 nucleotide sequence: TGTGCCAGCAGCATAGTGGTGGGGGGTGAAAAAAACATTCAGTACTTC.

This clone was seen a single time. The J gene is TRBJ2-2, the V gene TRBV28; no firm D call. Germline CDR1 MDHEN, CDR2 SYDVKM. V shed 3 bases and J shed 6 bases, with 20 bases lying between them. The CDR3 is 17 residues long. The CDR3 coding sequence is TGTGCCAGCAGTTTGACCGACCCGTTTGGGCCCTCCGGGGAGCTGTTTTTT. Its protein product is CASSLTDPFGPSGELFF.

By share of the sample, this clone is medium-sized. The rearrangement uses TRBV7-9 and TRBJ1-2; D ambiguous. V lost 5 bases and J 8 bases, leaving 18 bases between the germline ends. Germline values: CDR1 SEHNR, CDR2 FQNEAQ (reference sequence). This CDR3 spans 14 amino acids. CDR3 residues: CASSPGGITNGYTF. In DNA, the CDR3 is TGTGCCAGCAGCCCAGGAGGAATTACTAACGGCTACACCTTC.

The chain employs TRBV10-1 and TRBJ2-2, with 7 bases that match TRBD1. Trimming cost V 6 bases and J 5 bases; bases outside gene matches: 3. In germline, CDR1 is WNHNN, CDR2 SYGVQD (reference sequence). The CDR3 totals 13 residues. The CDR3 nucleotides read TGCGCCAGCAGAAACAGGGGAACCGGGGAGCTGTTTTTT. This gives the protein CASRNRGTGELFF.